This T cell receptor (beta chain) stems from a study of T-cell memory formation after mild COVID-19. This CDR3 has 15 amino acids. Germline V gene lookup returns CDR1 SGDLS and CDR2 YYNGEE. Trimming took 3 bases from V and 7 from J, leaving 19 bases between them. UMIs and sample barcodes were carried by the TCR alpha and TCR beta cDNA libraries that 5'RACE produced using constant-segment primers. Each CDR3 protein is one row after TCRdb ran MiXCR on the 5' RACE reads. This sample yields hundreds of thousands of distinct CDR3 sequences, of which roughly 21% are seen a single time; around 9.2% belongs to the top ten.

The V and J genes are TRBV9 and TRBJ1-1; no clear D gene. The clonotype originates from an adult woman who had mild COVID-19 (a few samples of this study predate the infection). Cell type and time point are not known. The specimen was PBMCs or a T cell subset sorted from them (not recorded which). The CDR3 region is CASSAGSLVMSEAFF. CDR3 sequence (DNA): TGTGCCAGCAGCGCCGGGAGCCTCGTTATGAGTGAAGCTTTCTTT.